This TCR beta chain was captured by sequencing in a study of radiation and T cells in renal cell carcinoma. After removal of 3 bases from V and 5 bases from J, the junction contained 11 bases not matched to a gene. The CDR3 loop spans 17 amino acids. CDR1 LNHDA and CDR2 SQIVND come from the germline V gene (reference sequence). Generated by immunoSEQ multiplex PCR, the TCRdb table keeps only in-frame clones and is missing some. The profile shows around 81,000 clones, around four fifths of them singletons. Time point meaning: blood 4 weeks post-SBRT, at nephrectomy. Treatment: 15 Gy SBRT to primary tumor, nephrectomy 4 weeks later. Nephrectomy followed 15 Gy stereotactic body radiation by 4 weeks.

Sequences were derived from blood, sampled from a patient whose treatment included radiotherapy and nephrectomy. V usage is TRBV19 and J usage is TRBJ2-2; 8 bases line up with TRBD2. This TCR came from a man between 45 and 60 years old with renal cell carcinoma. CDR3 nucleotides: TGTGCCAGTAGTATGATGGGCGGGGGGCTCCGGACCGGGGAGCTGTTTTTT. Protein product: CASSMMGGGLRTGELFF.